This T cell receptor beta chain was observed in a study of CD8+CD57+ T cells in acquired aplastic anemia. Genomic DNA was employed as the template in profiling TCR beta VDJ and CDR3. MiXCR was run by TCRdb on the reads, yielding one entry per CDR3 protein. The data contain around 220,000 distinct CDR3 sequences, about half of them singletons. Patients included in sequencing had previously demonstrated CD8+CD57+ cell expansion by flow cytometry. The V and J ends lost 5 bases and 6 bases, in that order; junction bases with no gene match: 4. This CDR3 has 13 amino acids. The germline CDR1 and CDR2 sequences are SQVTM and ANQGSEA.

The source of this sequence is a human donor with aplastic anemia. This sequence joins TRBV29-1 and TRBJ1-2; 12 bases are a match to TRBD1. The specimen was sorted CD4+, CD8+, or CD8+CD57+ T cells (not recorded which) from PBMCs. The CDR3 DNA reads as TGCAGCGTTCTAGGGGACAGGGGGCATGGCTACACCTTC. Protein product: CSVLGDRGHGYTF.